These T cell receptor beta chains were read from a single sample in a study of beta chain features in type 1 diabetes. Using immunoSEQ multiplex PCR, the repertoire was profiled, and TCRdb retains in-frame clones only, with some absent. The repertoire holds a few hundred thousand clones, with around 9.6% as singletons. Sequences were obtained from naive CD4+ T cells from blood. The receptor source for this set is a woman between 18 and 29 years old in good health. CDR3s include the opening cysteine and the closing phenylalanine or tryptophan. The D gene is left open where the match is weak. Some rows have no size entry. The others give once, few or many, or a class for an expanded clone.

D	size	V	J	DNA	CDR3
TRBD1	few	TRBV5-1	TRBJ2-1	TGCGCCAGCAGCTCGGCAGGGGGCAATGAGCAGTTCTTC	CASSSAGGNEQFF
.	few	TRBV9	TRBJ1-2	TGTGCCAGCAGCCCGGGACTATCCACGGGATTGAACTATGGCTACACCTTC	CASSPGLSTGLNYGYTF
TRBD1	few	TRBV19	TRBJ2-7	TGTGCCAGTAGTTCCACCGGGACAGGGGGCTACGAGCAGTACTTC	CASSSTGTGGYEQYF
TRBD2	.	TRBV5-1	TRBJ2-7	TGCGCCAGCAGCTTGGCCAGCGGGGATTACGAGCAGTACTTC	CASSLASGDYEQYF
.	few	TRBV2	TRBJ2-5	TGTGCCAGCAGTTCCGACAGGTCGGAGACCCAGTACTTC	CASSSDRSETQYF
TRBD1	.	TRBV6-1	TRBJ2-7	TGTGCCAGCAGTGCGGACAGGGGCACCTACGAGCAGTACTTC	CASSADRGTYEQYF
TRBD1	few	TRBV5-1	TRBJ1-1	TGCGCCAGCAGCTTGGAAGCAGGGGGCGCCGGCACTGAAGCTTTCTTT	CASSLEAGGAGTEAFF
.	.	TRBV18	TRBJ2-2	TGTGCCAGCCCGCGTTCGGCAGGGGTTAACACCGGGGAGCTGTTTTTT	CASPRSAGVNTGELFF
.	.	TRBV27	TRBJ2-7	TGTGCCAGCAGTTTGAGGCAAACCTACGAGCAGTACTTC	CASSLRQTYEQYF
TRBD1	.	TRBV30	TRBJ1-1	TGTGCCTGGACTGACAGGGACTCCACTGAAGCTTTCTTT	CAWTDRDSTEAFF
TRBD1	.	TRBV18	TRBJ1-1	TGTGCCAGCTCACTTGGGACAGGTATGAACACTGAAGCTTTCTTT	CASSLGTGMNTEAFF
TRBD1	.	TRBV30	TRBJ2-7	TGTGCCTGGAGTTCTCCCTTAGGGACAGGCGGGGCCTACGAGCAGTACTTC	CAWSSPLGTGGAYEQYF
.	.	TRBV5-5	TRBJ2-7	TGTGCCAGCAGCCCCCCCGGACAGACGTTCTACGAGCAGTACTTC	CASSPPGQTFYEQYF